The 21 T cell receptor beta chains listed next were all sequenced from one sample in a study of graft-versus-host responses after intestinal transplantation. Here immunoSEQ multiplex PCR was the method, and the copy in TCRdb shows in-frame clones only, minus some. The sample has some 100,000 clones; approximately 90% are singletons. No antigen has been identified for these receptors. The input for sequencing was unstimulated CD8+ T cells sorted from spleen or lymph node cells, taken before intestinal transplant. The receptors were gathered from a human donor who received an intestinal transplant.

The chain recombines TRBV2 with TRBJ2-5, with TRBD1 identical over 10 bases. The DNA end favors TRBJ2-7, so the J call may be wrong. Germline V gene data show CDR1 as SNHLY and CDR2 as FYNNEI. The CDR3 length is 15 residues. Here the CDR3 reads CASSDPGQGSYEQYF. CDR3 coding DNA: TGTGCCAGCAGCGATCCGGGACAGGGGTCCTACGAGCAGTACTTC.

This chain links TRBV5-7 with TRBJ1-6; D call uncertain. TRBV5-7 qualifies as an ORF whose function is uncertain. V shed 6 bases and J shed 0 bases, with 16 bases lying between them. This CDR3 has 17 amino acids. CDR3 loop: CASIPGVRSSYNSPLHF. The CDR3 DNA sequence: TGTGCCAGCATCCCCGGGGTCCGGAGCTCCTATAATTCACCCCTCCACTTT.

The rearrangement joins TRBV13 to TRBJ2-1; D gene uncertain. V lost 5 bases and J 8 bases, leaving 10 bases between the germline ends. CDR1 PRHDT and CDR2 FYEKMQ come from the germline V gene (reference sequence). The CDR3 consists of 12 residues. The CDR3 nucleotides are TGTGCCAGCAGCCCCGGGCCGGATGAGCAGTTCTTC. Its translation: CASSPGPDEQFF. Together with reference TRBV13 and TRBJ2-1, the CDR3 gives the full variable domain: AAGVIQSPRHLIKEKRETATLKCYPIPRHDTVYWYQQGPGQDPQFLISFYEKMQSDKGSIPDRFSAQQFSDYHSELNMSSLELGDSALYFCASSPGPDEQFFGPGTRLTVL.

This rearrangement joins TRBV27 to TRBJ2-1; 10 bases agree with TRBD2. CDR1 is MNHEY, CDR2 SMNVEV, per germline (reference sequence). The length of the CDR3 is 17 residues. V gave up 2 bases and J gave up 8 bases; unmatched junction bases: 12. The CDR3 reads CASSLGSSGSWFDEQFF. CDR3 nucleotide sequence: TGTGCCAGCAGTTTAGGTTCTAGCGGGAGCTGGTTCGATGAGCAGTTCTTC.

The genes are TRBV4-1 and TRBJ2-2; perhaps TRBD1 as D (5 bases). From germline, CDR1 is MGHRA and CDR2 YSYEKL. The CDR3 spans 14 residues. V gave up 4 bases and J gave up 4 bases, with 10 bases separating them. DNA for the CDR3: TGCGCCAGCAGCCCCCAGGGCACCACCGGGGAGCTGTTTTTT. Translated: CASSPQGTTGELFF.

The chain carries TRBV19 and TRBJ1-6; D is possibly TRBD1 (5 bases). V lost 8 bases and J 2 bases, leaving 13 bases between the germline ends. The CDR3 runs to 15 residues. CDR1 LNHDA and CDR2 SQIVND come from the germline V gene (reference sequence). This chain's CDR3 is CASRPRGTYNSPLHF. The CDR3, as DNA: TGTGCCAGTCGACCGCGGGGGACCTATAATTCACCCCTCCACTTT.

The rearrangement links TRBV27 to TRBJ2-1; a possible D gene is TRBD2 (7 bases). Germline loops: CDR1 MNHEY, CDR2 SMNVEV (reference sequence). Deletions cut 3 bases from V and 7 bases from J, with 16 bases between. This CDR3 is 15 amino acids long. The CDR3: CASSFSGGPLNEQFF. The CDR3 bases are TGTGCCAGCAGTTTTTCCGGGGGGCCTCTAAATGAGCAGTTCTTC.

This sequence joins TRBV27 and TRBJ1-2; a possible D gene is TRBD1 (5 bases). CDR1 is MNHEY and CDR2 is SMNVEV in the germline V gene (reference sequence). The CDR3 has 15 residues. The ends were cut back, 6 bases at V and 3 bases at J, with 17 bases in the middle. For the CDR3, the DNA is TGTGCCAGCAGCAGCCAGGGAAACGGGTACTATGGCTACACCTTC. Translating it yields CASSSQGNGYYGYTF.

This chain joins TRBV6-1 and TRBJ1-3, with D possibly being TRBD1 (5 bases). The CDR3 is 15 residues long. V was shortened by 4 bases and J by 0 bases, with 10 bases between the two germline ends. The V gene's germline CDR1 is MNHNS and CDR2 SASEGT. DNA for the CDR3: TGTGCCAGCAGTGGGGACGCCAGCTCTGGAAACACCATATATTTT. As protein: CASSGDASSGNTIYF.

The chain uses TRBV2 and TRBJ2-2; D gene uncertain. The CDR3 spans 13 residues. V was shortened by 8 bases and J by 5 bases, with 12 bases between the two germline ends. The V gene's germline CDR1 is SNHLY and CDR2 FYNNEI. The CDR3, as DNA: TGTGCCAGCTCCGCGACGGATACCGGGGAGCTGTTTTTT. Protein: CASSATDTGELFF.

This clone has more than one count but fewer than ten. This chain uses TRBV7-2 with TRBJ2-3; D tentatively reads TRBD1 or TRBD2 (6 bases each). CDR3 length: 14 amino acids. V lost 5 bases and J lost 5, with 14 bases in between. Germline V gene sequence: CDR1 SGHTA, CDR2 FQGNSA. The chain's CDR3 is CASSPLGGIDTQYF. CDR3 coding DNA: TGTGCCAGCAGCCCTCTAGGGGGGATAGATACGCAGTATTTT.

V gene TRBV6-6 combines with J gene TRBJ2-7; possibly TRBD1 for D (5 bases). The CDR3 has 15 residues. CDR1 is MNHNY, CDR2 SVGAGI, per germline (reference sequence). Trimming took off 8 bases at V and 2 bases at J, with 19 bases between the two ends. The CDR3 sequence: CASEYHAGPTYEQYF. CDR3 coding DNA: TGTGCCAGCGAGTACCACGCAGGGCCAACCTACGAGCAGTACTTC.

The gene calls are TRBV6-6 and TRBJ2-7, with a weak D call TRBD1 (6 bases). V was cut by 6 bases and J by 5 bases, with 14 bases left in between. The CDR3 totals 13 residues. Germline V gene data show CDR1 as MNHNY and CDR2 as SVGAGI (reference sequence). In nucleotides, the CDR3 is TGTGCCAGCAGCCACAGGGATTGGAACGAGCAGTACTTC. This gives the protein CASSHRDWNEQYF.

The rearrangement joins TRBV7-7 to TRBJ2-1, with D tentatively TRBD1 (5 bases). Trimming removed 5 bases at V and 7 bases at J, with 15 bases between. The CDR3 totals 14 residues. Looked up from germline, CDR1 is SSHAT and CDR2 is FNYEAQ (reference sequence). CDR3 sequence reads: CASSDGRQGNEQFF. The DNA for the CDR3 is TGTGCCAGCAGCGACGGGCGTCAGGGTAATGAGCAGTTCTTC. Full variable domain (remainder filled in from reference TRBV7-7 and TRBJ2-1): GAGVSQSPRYKVTKRGQDVTLRCDPISSHATLYWYQQALGQGPEFLTYFNYEAQPDKSGLPSDRFSAERPEGSISTLTIQRTEQRDSAMYRCASSDGRQGNEQFFGPGTRLTVL.

The table lists this clone with a count of one. The chain employs TRBV9 and TRBJ2-6, with TRBD2 matching 13 bases. This CDR3 has 22 amino acids. With V trimmed by 1 base and J by 2 bases, 15 bases remained unmatched. In germline, CDR1 is SGDLS, CDR2 YYNGEE. The CDR3 spells CASSVNQWTSGRPGTGANVLTF. The DNA of the CDR3 is TGTGCCAGCAGCGTAAATCAGTGGACTAGCGGGAGACCCGGTACTGGGGCCAACGTCCTGACTTTC.

The chain has TRBV28 and TRBJ1-4, with D tentatively TRBD1 (5 bases). CDR1 and CDR2 from the germline V gene are MDHEN and SYDVKM. There are 15 residues in the CDR3. With 10 bases removed from V and 5 bases from J, the gap between germline ends came to 20 bases. The CDR3 sequence: CAISPWGERNEKLFF. The CDR3 nucleotides are TGTGCCATTTCCCCATGGGGGGAGAGGAATGAAAAACTGTTTTTT.

The rearrangement joins TRBV7-9 to TRBJ2-7; D not resolved. The length of the CDR3 is 14 residues. Germline assignment: CDR1 SEHNR and CDR2 FQNEAQ (reference sequence). Trimming stripped 0 bases from V and 0 bases from J, with 6 bases between. Here the CDR3 reads CASSLASSSYEQYF. CDR3 nucleotide sequence: TGTGCCAGCAGCTTAGCGTCGAGCTCCTACGAGCAGTACTTC.

This chain uses TRBV9 with TRBJ2-7; TRBD2 agrees at 13 bases. The trim removed 0 bases at V and 6 bases at J, leaving 0 bases unmatched. Germline CDR1 SGDLS, CDR2 YYNGEE. There are 14 residues in the CDR3. Here the CDR3 DNA reads TGTGCCAGCAGCGTAGGGACTAGCGGGGGCGAGCAGTACTTC. Its translation is CASSVGTSGGEQYF.

The CDR3 is CAAGTSLNEQFF. CDR3 DNA sequence: TGCGCCGCCGGGACTAGCCTCAATGAGCAGTTCTTC. The J gene is TRBJ2-1, the V gene TRBV5-1, with 9 bases fitting TRBD2. V dropped 10 bases and J dropped 6; count of bases not matched to a gene: 5. This CDR3 has 12 residues. Germline values: CDR1 SGHRS, CDR2 YFSETQ.

A single count supports this clone. The rearrangement links TRBV4-1 to TRBJ2-1; weak D call: TRBD2 (6 bases). Trimming took off 1 base at V and 3 bases at J, with 22 bases between the two ends. Germline-derived CDR1 and CDR2 are MGHRA and YSYEKL. The CDR3 runs to 19 residues. The CDR3, as DNA: TGCGCCAGCAGCCAAGCCCTGAGTCGGGGAGGATCATTCTACAATGAGCAGTTCTTC. Translation gives CASSQALSRGGSFYNEQFF.

The rearrangement uses TRBV14 and TRBJ2-3; TRBD1 is a possible D gene (7 bases). Trimming cost V 3 bases and J 5 bases, with 15 bases left between them. Germline CDR1 reads SGHDN; CDR2 reads FVKESK. CDR3 length equals 15 residues. DNA of the CDR3: TGTGCCAGCAGCCACGCAGGGGGTAGCGGAGATACGCAGTATTTT. This translates into CASSHAGGSGDTQYF. Using reference TRBV14 and TRBJ2-3 for the parts outside the CDR3, the full variable domain is EAGVTQFPSHSVIEKGQTVTLRCDPISGHDNLYWYRRVMGKEIKFLLHFVKESKQDESGMPNNRFLAERTGGTYSTLKVQPAELEDSGVYFCASSHAGGSGDTQYFGPGTRLTVL.